This T cell receptor (beta chain) stems from a study of blood T cells in healthy people across ages. Primers used in a second PCR of roughly 6 to 11 cycles were a sample-barcoded 5' primer and a J-beta primer mix. TCRdb used MiXCR to reprocess the 5' RACE reads, holding one entry per CDR3 protein. The sample comprises fewer than 900,000 distinct CDR3 sequences, around 49% of which are singletons, and roughly a third rests with the top ten. CDR3 length: 15 residues. Looked up from germline, CDR1 is SGHTA and CDR2 is FQGNSA. The trim removed 1 base at V and 3 bases at J, leaving 5 bases unmatched. The study isolated at least 6.5 million PBMCs from each sample.

Input material: blood. The gene calls are TRBV7-2 and TRBJ2-5; 7 bases map to TRBD2. This clonotype originated in a woman between 55 and 75 years old in good health. CDR3 coding DNA: TGTGCCAGCAGCTTAGGTGGGAGGGTTGAAGAGACCCAGTACTTC. Protein: CASSLGGRVEETQYF.